This T cell receptor (beta chain) originates from a study of T-cell memory formation after mild COVID-19. This clonotype came up a few times. TCRdb used MiXCR to reprocess the 5' RACE reads, holding one entry per CDR3 protein. The sample yields around 82,000 distinct CDR3 sequences, around 13% seen once. The CDR3 totals 16 residues. V was clipped by 5 bases and J by 3 bases, with 16 bases between them. Germline CDR1 is SEHNR and CDR2 is FQNEAQ (reference sequence). The rearrangement uses TRBV7-9 and TRBJ1-4; possibly TRBD1 for D (5 bases). The TCR was taken from a man younger than 30 who had mild COVID-19 (a few samples of this study predate the infection). Cell type and time point are not known. Sequenced material: PBMCs or a T cell subset sorted from them (not recorded which). The CDR3 loop is CASSPAGRGSNEKLFF. The CDR3 bases are TGTGCCAGCAGCCCCGCCGGACGGGGGTCTAATGAAAAACTGTTTTTT.